A selection of T cell receptor beta chains follows, all from one sample in a study of blood T cells in healthy people across ages. TCRdb ran MiXCR on the 5' RACE reads and lists one entry per CDR3 protein. The sample has approximately 810,000 distinct CDR3 sequences; 29% are singletons. Sequenced sample: blood. The receptors were gathered from a woman over 75 in good health. CDR3s leave out the opening cysteine and the closing phenylalanine or tryptophan.

J: TRBJ1-5
V: TRBV9
CDR3: ASSADTGSRQPQH

J: TRBJ2-5
V: TRBV11-2
CDR3: ASSLVATRVYEQY

J: TRBJ1-2
V: TRBV7-9
CDR3: ASSLGALYGYT

J: TRBJ2-2
V: TRBV20-1
CDR3: SARGTGVGTGELF

J: TRBJ2-3
V: TRBV18
CDR3: ASSPREGGTDTQY

J: TRBJ2-7
V: TRBV5-8
CDR3: ASSSMTVIYEQY

J: TRBJ1-5
V: TRBV18
CDR3: ASSTGRNSNQPQH

J: TRBJ1-4
V: TRBV5-5
CDR3: ASSRRSGGIEKLF

J: TRBJ2-7
V: TRBV6-2/TRBV6-3
CDR3: ASSGTSGYEQY

J: TRBJ2-3
V: TRBV20-1
CDR3: SAPTYTQY

J: TRBJ2-7
V: TRBV28
CDR3: ASSSGQGPHEQY

J: TRBJ2-1
V: TRBV5-6
CDR3: ASSLEKGGSYNEQF

J: TRBJ1-4
V: TRBV7-9
CDR3: ASLPPGSTNEKLF

J: TRBJ2-3
V: TRBV20-1
CDR3: SASSGGAADTQY

J: TRBJ2-7
V: TRBV28
CDR3: ASSPLSGGSYEQY

J: TRBJ1-2
V: TRBV19
CDR3: ATKARGYGYT

J: TRBJ2-3
V: TRBV7-2
CDR3: ASSLGGLRTDTQY

J: TRBJ2-1
V: TRBV11-3
CDR3: ASSWRQGWNEQF

J: TRBJ2-7
V: TRBV25-1
CDR3: ASSLTEEYYEQY

J: TRBJ2-1
V: TRBV21-1
CDR3: ASSQGRLAVDNEQF

J: TRBJ2-6
V: TRBV4-1
CDR3: ASSQGPPAGISSGANVLT

J: TRBJ2-1
V: TRBV20-1
CDR3: SARDWRGGSYNEQV

J: TRBJ2-2
V: TRBV7-9
CDR3: ASSPRGRMHGELF

J: TRBJ2-3
V: TRBV14
CDR3: ASSQEGEAGTITDTQY

J: TRBJ2-7
V: TRBV6-1
CDR3: ASSEVGQLEQY

J: TRBJ2-7
V: TRBV7-2
CDR3: ASSPQGLAGGSGEQY

J: TRBJ1-1
V: TRBV30
CDR3: AWSVIGARGEAF

J: TRBJ2-1
V: TRBV9
CDR3: ASSVGDGTKYNEQF

J: TRBJ2-4
V: TRBV7-2
CDR3: ASSPQTSGVKNIQY

J: TRBJ1-2
V: TRBV12-3/TRBV12-4
CDR3: ASSLGQGVRYT

J: TRBJ1-2
V: TRBV6-2/TRBV6-3
CDR3: ASSSIRPVSNYGYT

J: TRBJ2-4
V: TRBV5-5
CDR3: ASSLAQGAIAKNIQY

J: TRBJ2-7
V: TRBV6-5
CDR3: ASSYSQHGHEQY

J: TRBJ1-1
V: TRBV9
CDR3: ASSVYGVDTEAF

J: TRBJ1-1
V: TRBV20-1
CDR3: SAEIGRDTEAF

J: TRBJ2-3
V: TRBV2
CDR3: ASSSQGFTDTQY

J: TRBJ2-1
V: TRBV20-1
CDR3: SARDGRKPDNEQF

J: TRBJ2-7
V: TRBV27
CDR3: ASSWGLDRGSYEQY

J: TRBJ2-3
V: TRBV4-1
CDR3: ASSRAGGTSRFSDTQY

J: TRBJ2-7
V: TRBV6-5
CDR3: ASSRGGPSTYEQY

J: TRBJ1-3
V: TRBV7-2
CDR3: ACSLDRVAGNTIY

J: TRBJ2-3
V: TRBV7-8
CDR3: ASRLGEDTQY

J: TRBJ2-2
V: TRBV2
CDR3: ASREEQTNTGELF

J: TRBJ2-4
V: TRBV7-9
CDR3: ASSLAGTSGGSKNIQY

J: TRBJ2-3
V: TRBV7-2
CDR3: ASSLELAGEHTQY

J: TRBJ1-2
V: TRBV20-1
CDR3: SARESGRLVEGYT

J: TRBJ2-3
V: TRBV4-3
CDR3: ASSQDRGARADTQY

J: TRBJ2-7
V: TRBV5-1
CDR3: ASSLVGGLAVTNEQY

J: TRBJ2-7
V: TRBV25-1
CDR3: ASRGLAGEPQY

J: TRBJ2-7
V: TRBV10-3
CDR3: AISSSASSYEQY

J: TRBJ2-7
V: TRBV7-2
CDR3: ASSLGPFSYEQY

J: TRBJ1-5
V: TRBV9
CDR3: ASSTGQAWDQPQH

J: TRBJ2-1
V: TRBV20-1
CDR3: SARVPGTASGNEQF

J: TRBJ2-4
V: TRBV19
CDR3: ASSPLDRGYIQY

J: TRBJ1-5
V: TRBV6-1
CDR3: ATQGARQPQH

J: TRBJ2-7
V: TRBV6-2/TRBV6-3
CDR3: ASRPRGRNSYEQY

J: TRBJ2-5
V: TRBV6-2/TRBV6-3
CDR3: ASSYRAGGMIDEQY